Below are 20 T cell receptor beta chains sequenced from a single sample in a study of cytomegalovirus exposure and HLA in healthy donors. The PCR was carried out with 60 Vbeta primers and 13 Jbeta primers. Sequenced by immunoSEQ multiplex PCR; TCRdb stores in-frame clones only, minus some. Seen here are 70,000 to 95,000 clones, over 75% observed once, and the top ten hold around 2%. The sequencing input was PBMCs. The source is a man aged 18 to 30 in good health and CMV-seronegative.

The genes are TRBV7-2 and TRBJ1-1; tentatively, D is TRBD1 (5 bases). CDR1 is SGHTA and CDR2 is FQGNSA in the germline V gene. CDR3 length equals 13 residues. The V end was cut by 1 base, the J end by 3 bases, with 6 bases between. The CDR3 bases are TGTGCCAGCAGCTTAGTCAGGGACACTGAAGCTTTCTTT. Translation: CASSLVRDTEAFF.

The chain employs TRBV4-2 and TRBJ2-7, with TRBD1 identical over 7 bases. J was trimmed by 0 bases and V by 2 bases; bases with no gene match: 10. The CDR3 sequence is 17 residues long. CDR1 and CDR2 (germline): LGHNA, YNFKEQ. The CDR3 loop is CASSQLRVGGPSYEQYF. CDR3 bases: TGTGCCAGCAGCCAACTCCGGGTAGGGGGCCCCTCCTACGAGCAGTACTTC.

This clone was seen only once. This chain uses TRBV18 with TRBJ1-1; TRBD1 might be the D (5 bases). Per the germline V gene, CDR1 is KGHSH and CDR2 is LQKENI. Between the trimmed V and J ends, which lost 8 bases and 3 bases, there was a span of 13 bases. The CDR3 has 13 residues. The CDR3 here is CASGEGVDTEAFF. The CDR3 region has the DNA TGTGCCAGCGGCGAAGGGGTGGACACTGAAGCTTTCTTT.

The chain employs TRBV13 and TRBJ2-7; 9 positions match TRBD1. Germline values: CDR1 PRHDT, CDR2 FYEKMQ (reference sequence). The ends lost 5 bases at V and 6 bases at J; junction bases unmatched: 14. This CDR3 region has 16 residues. In DNA form, the CDR3 reads TGTGCCAGCAGCCCGGCCGGGACAGGGTTACAGCCCGAGCAGTACTTC. This gives the protein CASSPAGTGLQPEQYF.

The chain couples TRBV4-2 to TRBJ2-7, with 9 bases lining up with TRBD2. Germline V gene data show CDR1 as LGHNA and CDR2 as YNFKEQ. The V segment lost 0 bases and the J segment 6 bases; nucleotides outside the gene matches: 6. The CDR3 runs to 15 residues. The CDR3 here is CASSQDSSGGLEQYF. DNA for the CDR3: TGTGCCAGCAGCCAAGATAGTAGCGGGGGTCTCGAGCAGTACTTC.

The V gene is TRBV2, the J gene TRBJ1-5; no reliable D call. The germline V and J ends were trimmed by 5 bases and 1 base, with 12 bases remaining between them. CDR1 and CDR2 from the germline V gene are SNHLY and FYNNEI. The CDR3 sequence is 15 residues long. CDR3 amino acids: CASSLVYSSNQPQHF. In DNA, the CDR3 is TGTGCCAGCAGTTTAGTATACTCCAGCAATCAGCCCCAGCATTTT.

The chain couples TRBV5-1 to TRBJ1-2; 9 positions agree with TRBD1. V lost 7 bases and J lost 4; bases outside the gene matches: 5. CDR3 length: 13 residues. Germline CDR1 and CDR2: SGHRS and YFSETQ. In nucleotides, the CDR3 is TGCGCCAGCGGTGAACAGGGGGCCTATGGCTACACCTTC. Translating gives CASGEQGAYGYTF. The full variable domain, in which reference TRBV5-1 and TRBJ1-2 provide the parts outside the CDR3, is KAGVTQTPRYLIKTRGQQVTLSCSPISGHRSVSWYQQTPGQGLQFLFEYFSETQRNKGNFPGRFSGRQFSNSRSEMNVSTLELGDSALYLCASGEQGAYGYTFGSGTRLTVV.

V usage is TRBV7-9 and J usage is TRBJ2-5; a possible D gene is TRBD2 (7 bases). Germline V gene lookup returns CDR1 SEHNR and CDR2 FQNEAQ (reference sequence). The V end lost 1 base, the J end lost 11 bases, and 23 bases lay between the germline ends. CDR3 size: 16 residues. This CDR3 is CASSLVGGATRFKQYF. DNA of the CDR3: TGTGCCAGCAGCTTAGTTGGGGGGGCCACCCGGTTTAAGCAGTACTTC. Together with reference TRBV7-9 and TRBJ2-5, the CDR3 gives the full variable domain: DTGVSQNPRHKITKRGQNVTFRCDPISEHNRLYWYRQTLGQGPEFLTYFQNEAQLEKSRLLSDRFSAERPKGSFSTLEIQRTEQGDSAMYLCASSLVGGATRFKQYFGPGTRLLVL.

The chain couples TRBV9 to TRBJ1-6, with TRBD1 matching 8 bases. The junction had 11 bases not matched to a gene; V was cut back by 4 bases and J by 14 bases. CDR1 and CDR2 from the germline V gene are SGDLS and YYNGEE. This CDR3 spans 14 amino acids. CDR3 coding DNA: TGTGCCAGCAGCCCCAGGACAGGGTCTAACTCCCTCCACTTT. Its protein product is CASSPRTGSNSLHF.

The rearrangement joins TRBV7-2 to TRBJ2-7; 8 positions match TRBD1. Germline trimming cut 1 base from V and 7 bases from J; bases unmatched to any gene: 9. The CDR3 consists of 15 residues. Germline CDR1 SGHTA, CDR2 FQGNSA. The CDR3: CASSLGGQGAREQYF. The CDR3 coding sequence is TGTGCCAGCAGCTTAGGGGGGCAGGGGGCGAGGGAGCAGTACTTC.

The genes are TRBV7-9 and TRBJ1-2, with D unresolved. Germline CDR1 and CDR2: SEHNR and FQNEAQ (reference sequence). V was trimmed by 1 base and J by 2 bases, leaving 17 bases between them. CDR3 size: 17 residues. The CDR3 DNA reads as TGTGCCAGCAGCTTAGTAGATGGGCATGGGTCAAACTATGGCTACACCTTC. Its translation: CASSLVDGHGSNYGYTF.

V usage is TRBV10-3 and J usage is TRBJ2-7; 8 bases fit TRBD1. With 4 bases clipped from V and 6 bases from J, the junction kept 11 bases outside the gene matches. CDR1 is ENHRY, CDR2 SYGVKD, per germline. The CDR3 extends over 15 amino acids. This CDR3 reads CAISGRTGKAPEQYF. The CDR3 bases are TGTGCCATCAGTGGGCGGACAGGGAAGGCCCCCGAGCAGTACTTC.

V is TRBV4-1 and J is TRBJ2-1, with TRBD2 matching over 8 bases. Germline V lookup: CDR1 MGHRA, CDR2 YSYEKL. The CDR3 consists of 13 residues. J was trimmed by 14 bases and V by 4 bases; bases with no gene match: 10. For the CDR3, the DNA is TGCGCCAGCAGCCCCCCGAGCGGGGGAGAGAAGTTCTTC. It specifies CASSPPSGGEKFF.

The genes are TRBV10-1 and TRBJ2-7; no clear D. The CDR3 is made up of 12 amino acids. V lost 4 bases and J 5 bases, leaving 9 bases between the germline ends. Per germline, CDR1 WNHNN and CDR2 SYGVQD (reference sequence). CDR3 DNA: TGCGCCAGCAGTGGGGCCAACCACGAGCAGTACTTC. Encoded protein: CASSGANHEQYF.

The J gene is TRBJ2-7, the V gene TRBV7-3; the D is unclear. V was cut by 4 bases and J by 0 bases, with 7 bases left in between. The CDR3 has 13 amino acids. The germline V gene encodes CDR1 SGHTA and CDR2 FQGTGA. The CDR3 bases are TGTGCCAGCAGCTCTGGGCCCTCCTACGAGCAGTACTTC. Protein: CASSSGPSYEQYF.

The chain combines TRBV19 with TRBJ1-2; tentatively, D is TRBD1 (6 bases). The CDR3 contains 12 residues. Trimming took off 5 bases at V and 4 bases at J, with 8 bases between the two ends. Germline V lookup: CDR1 LNHDA, CDR2 SQIVND (reference sequence). In DNA, the CDR3 is TGTGCCAGTAGTCGACAGGCCTATGGCTACACCTTC. It specifies CASSRQAYGYTF.

The V and J genes are TRBV18 and TRBJ1-6; 9 bases align to TRBD1. This CDR3 is built from 14 residues. Germline V gene data show CDR1 as KGHSH and CDR2 as LQKENI. The J segment lost 8 bases and the V segment lost 4 bases, leaving 3 bases of the junction unmatched. CDR3 coding DNA: TGTGCCAGCTCACGGGACAGGGAACATTCACCCCTCCACTTT. Translating it yields CASSRDREHSPLHF. Full variable domain (outside the CDR3, taken from reference TRBV18 and TRBJ1-6): NAGVMQNPRHLVRRRGQEARLRCSPMKGHSHVYWYRQLPEEGLKFMVYLQKENIIDESGMPKERFSAEFPKEGPSILRIQQVVRGDSAAYFCASSRDREHSPLHFGNGTRLTVT.

This rearrangement joins TRBV12-5 to TRBJ1-5; tentative D call: TRBD1 (6 bases). The V and J ends lost 4 bases and 0 bases respectively, with 10 bases between them. This CDR3 comprises 15 residues. Germline loops: CDR1 LGHNT, CDR2 FRNRAP. CDR3 amino acids: CASGSDRISNQPQHF. CDR3 nucleotide sequence: TGTGCTAGTGGTTCAGACAGGATTAGCAATCAGCCCCAGCATTTT.

This sequence joins TRBV9 and TRBJ2-2; TRBD2 matches 11 bases. Germline V lookup: CDR1 SGDLS, CDR2 YYNGEE. The V gene end was trimmed by 2 bases and the J gene end by 5 bases; junction bases not matched to a gene: 2. CDR3 length: 15 residues. CDR3 amino acids: CASSVLAGGTGELFF. DNA for the CDR3: TGTGCCAGCAGCGTTCTAGCGGGGGGAACCGGGGAGCTGTTTTTT.

The gene calls are TRBV27 and TRBJ1-2; D call uncertain. The CDR3 consists of 14 residues. The germline CDR1 and CDR2 sequences are MNHEY and SMNVEV (reference sequence). Trimming took off 5 bases at V and 0 bases at J, with 10 bases between the two ends. The chain's CDR3 is CASSQDTANYGYTF. In DNA, the CDR3 is TGTGCCAGCAGTCAAGACACTGCTAACTATGGCTACACCTTC.